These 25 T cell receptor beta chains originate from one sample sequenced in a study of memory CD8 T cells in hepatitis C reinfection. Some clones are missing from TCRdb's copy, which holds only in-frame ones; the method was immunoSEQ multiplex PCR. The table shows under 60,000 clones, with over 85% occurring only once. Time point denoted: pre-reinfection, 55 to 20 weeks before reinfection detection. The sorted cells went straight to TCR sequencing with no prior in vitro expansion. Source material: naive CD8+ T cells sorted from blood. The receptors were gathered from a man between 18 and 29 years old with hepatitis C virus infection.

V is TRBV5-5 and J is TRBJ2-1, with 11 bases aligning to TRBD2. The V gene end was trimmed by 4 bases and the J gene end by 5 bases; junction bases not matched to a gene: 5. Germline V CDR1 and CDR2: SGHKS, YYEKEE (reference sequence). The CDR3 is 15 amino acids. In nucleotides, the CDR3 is TGTGCCAGCAGCCAAACTAGCGGGGGACACAATGAGCAGTTCTTC. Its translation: CASSQTSGGHNEQFF.

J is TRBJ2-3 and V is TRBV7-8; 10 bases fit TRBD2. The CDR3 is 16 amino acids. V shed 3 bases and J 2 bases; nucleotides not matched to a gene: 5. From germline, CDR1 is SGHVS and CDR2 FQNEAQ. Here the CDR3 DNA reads TGTGCCAGCAGCTTTCGTAGCGGGGGGCCCACAGATACGCAGTATTTT. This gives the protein CASSFRSGGPTDTQYF.

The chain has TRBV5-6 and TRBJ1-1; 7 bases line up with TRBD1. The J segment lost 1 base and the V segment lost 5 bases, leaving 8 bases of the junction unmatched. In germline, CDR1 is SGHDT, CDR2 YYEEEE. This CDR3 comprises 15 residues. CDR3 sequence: CASRFPGQKNTEAFF. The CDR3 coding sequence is TGTGCCAGCAGGTTTCCGGGACAGAAGAACACTGAAGCTTTCTTT.

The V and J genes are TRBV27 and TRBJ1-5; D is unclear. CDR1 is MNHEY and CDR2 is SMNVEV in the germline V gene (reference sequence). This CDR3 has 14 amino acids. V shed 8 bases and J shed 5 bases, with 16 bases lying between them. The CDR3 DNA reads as TGTGCCAGCGGCTACCGGGGAGCCGATCAGCCCCAGCATTTT. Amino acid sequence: CASGYRGADQPQHF.

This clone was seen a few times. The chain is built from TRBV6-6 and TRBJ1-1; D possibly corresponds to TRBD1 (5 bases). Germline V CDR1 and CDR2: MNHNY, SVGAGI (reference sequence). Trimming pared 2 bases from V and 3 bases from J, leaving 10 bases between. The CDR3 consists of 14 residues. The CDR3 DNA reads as TGTGCCAGCAGTTACAGGGGAGGGTACACTGAAGCTTTCTTT. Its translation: CASSYRGGYTEAFF.

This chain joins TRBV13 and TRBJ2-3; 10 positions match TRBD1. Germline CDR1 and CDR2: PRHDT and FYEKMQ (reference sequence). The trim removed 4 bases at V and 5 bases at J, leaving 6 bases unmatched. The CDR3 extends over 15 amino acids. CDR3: CASSSGTGEEDTQYF. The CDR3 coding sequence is TGTGCCAGCAGCTCCGGGACAGGGGAGGAAGATACGCAGTATTTT. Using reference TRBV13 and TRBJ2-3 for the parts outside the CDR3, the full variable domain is AAGVIQSPRHLIKEKRETATLKCYPIPRHDTVYWYQQGPGQDPQFLISFYEKMQSDKGSIPDRFSAQQFSDYHSELNMSSLELGDSALYFCASSSGTGEEDTQYFGPGTRLTVL.

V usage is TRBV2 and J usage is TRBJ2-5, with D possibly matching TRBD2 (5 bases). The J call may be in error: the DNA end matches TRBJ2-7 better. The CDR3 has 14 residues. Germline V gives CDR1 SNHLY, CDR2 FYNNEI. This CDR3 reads CASSEAGGSYEQYF. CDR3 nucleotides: TGTGCCAGCAGTGAAGCTGGAGGATCCTACGAGCAGTACTTC.

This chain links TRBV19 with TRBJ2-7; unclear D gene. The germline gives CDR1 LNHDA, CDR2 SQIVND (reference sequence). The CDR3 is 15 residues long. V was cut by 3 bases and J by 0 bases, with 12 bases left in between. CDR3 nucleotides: TGTGCCAGTAGTATGGCCAGGTCCCTCTCCTACGAGCAGTACGTC. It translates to CASSMARSLSYEQYV.

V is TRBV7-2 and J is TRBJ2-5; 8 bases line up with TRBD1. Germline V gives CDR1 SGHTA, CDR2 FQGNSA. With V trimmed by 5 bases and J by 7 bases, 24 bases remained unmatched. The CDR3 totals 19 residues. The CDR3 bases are TGTGCCAGCAGCATCCCGGGACTCACAGCAGGGGGCGGGCCAGGGACCCAGTACTTC. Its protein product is CASSIPGLTAGGGPGTQYF.

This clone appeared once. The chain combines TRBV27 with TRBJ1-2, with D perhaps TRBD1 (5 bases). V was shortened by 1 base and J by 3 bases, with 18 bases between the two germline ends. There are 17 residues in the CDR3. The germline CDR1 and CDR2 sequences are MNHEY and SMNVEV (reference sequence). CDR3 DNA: TGTGCCAGCAGTTTATATTTTGGGCAGGGCCAGGACTATGGCTACACCTTC. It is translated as CASSLYFGQGQDYGYTF.

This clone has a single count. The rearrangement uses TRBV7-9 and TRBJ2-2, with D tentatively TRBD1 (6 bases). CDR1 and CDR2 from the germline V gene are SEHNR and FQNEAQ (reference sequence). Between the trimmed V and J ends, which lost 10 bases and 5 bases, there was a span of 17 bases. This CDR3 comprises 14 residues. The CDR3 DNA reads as TGTGCCATTCCTCGGGACATATTAACCGGGGAGCTGTTTTTT. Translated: CAIPRDILTGELFF. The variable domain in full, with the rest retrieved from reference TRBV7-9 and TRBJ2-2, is DTGVSQNPRHKITKRGQNVTFRCDPISEHNRLYWYRQTLGQGPEFLTYFQNEAQLEKSRLLSDRFSAERPKGSFSTLEIQRTEQGDSAMYLCAIPRDILTGELFFGEGSRLTVL.

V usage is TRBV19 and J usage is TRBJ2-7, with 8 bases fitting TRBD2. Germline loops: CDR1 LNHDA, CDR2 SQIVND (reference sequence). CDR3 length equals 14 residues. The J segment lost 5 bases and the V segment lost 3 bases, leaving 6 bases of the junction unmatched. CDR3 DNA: TGTGCCAGTAGTATCGGGAGGGCCTCGGACGAGCAGTACTTC. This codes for CASSIGRASDEQYF.

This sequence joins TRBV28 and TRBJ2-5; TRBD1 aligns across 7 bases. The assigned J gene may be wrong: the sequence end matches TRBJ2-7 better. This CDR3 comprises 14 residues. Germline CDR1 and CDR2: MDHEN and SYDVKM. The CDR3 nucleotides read TGTGCCAGCAGCGACCAGGGGGACTCCTACGAGCAGTACTTC. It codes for CASSDQGDSYEQYF.

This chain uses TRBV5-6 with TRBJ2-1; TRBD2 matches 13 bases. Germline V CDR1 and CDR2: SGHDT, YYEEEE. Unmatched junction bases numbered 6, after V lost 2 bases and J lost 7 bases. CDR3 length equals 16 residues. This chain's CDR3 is CASSFGLGLAGNEQFF. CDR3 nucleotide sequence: TGTGCCAGCAGCTTTGGGTTGGGACTAGCGGGGAATGAGCAGTTCTTC.

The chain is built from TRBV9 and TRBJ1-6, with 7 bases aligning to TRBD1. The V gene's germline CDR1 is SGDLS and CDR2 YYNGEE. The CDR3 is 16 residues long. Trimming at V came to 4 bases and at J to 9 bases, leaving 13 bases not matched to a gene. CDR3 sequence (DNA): TGTGCCAGCAGCCAGCAACAGGGGAGCGGTGTTTCACCCCTCCACTTT. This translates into CASSQQQGSGVSPLHF.

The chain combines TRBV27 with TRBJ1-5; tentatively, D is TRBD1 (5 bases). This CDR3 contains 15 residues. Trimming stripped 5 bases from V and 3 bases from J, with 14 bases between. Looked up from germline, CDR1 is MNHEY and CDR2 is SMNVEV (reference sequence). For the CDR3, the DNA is TGTGCCAGCAGTCCAGGACCAGGGTTCAATCAGCCCCAGCATTTT. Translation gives CASSPGPGFNQPQHF.

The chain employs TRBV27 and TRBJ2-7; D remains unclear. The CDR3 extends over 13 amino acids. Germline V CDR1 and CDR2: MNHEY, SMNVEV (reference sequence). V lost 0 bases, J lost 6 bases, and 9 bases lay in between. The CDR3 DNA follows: TGTGCCAGCAGTTTATCAGCAGGTTCCGAGCAGTACGTC. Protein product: CASSLSAGSEQYV.

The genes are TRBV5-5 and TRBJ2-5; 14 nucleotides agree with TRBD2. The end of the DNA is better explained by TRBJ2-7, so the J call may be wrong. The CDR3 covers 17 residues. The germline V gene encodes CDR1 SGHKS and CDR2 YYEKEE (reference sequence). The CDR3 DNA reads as TGTGCCAGCAGTGCTTTGGGGACTAGCGGGAGAGTTTACGAGCAGTACTTC. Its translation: CASSALGTSGRVYEQYF.

The CDR3 reads CASSEHVLAGVGSTDTQYF. CDR3 in DNA: TGTGCCAGCAGTGAACACGTACTAGCGGGAGTCGGTAGCACAGATACGCAGTATTTT. The chain recombines TRBV2 with TRBJ2-3; 11 bases line up with TRBD2. The germline V gene has CDR1 SNHLY and CDR2 FYNNEI. Germline trimming cut 2 bases from V and 0 bases from J; bases unmatched to any gene: 10. The CDR3 totals 19 residues.

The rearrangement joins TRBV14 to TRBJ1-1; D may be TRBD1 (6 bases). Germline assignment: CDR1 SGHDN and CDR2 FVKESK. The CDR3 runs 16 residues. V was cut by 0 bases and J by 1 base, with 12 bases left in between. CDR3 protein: CASSQDHGQTNTEAFF. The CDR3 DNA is TGTGCCAGCAGCCAAGATCACGGACAGACGAACACTGAAGCTTTCTTT. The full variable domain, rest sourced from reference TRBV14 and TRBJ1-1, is EAGVTQFPSHSVIEKGQTVTLRCDPISGHDNLYWYRRVMGKEIKFLLHFVKESKQDESGMPNNRFLAERTGGTYSTLKVQPAELEDSGVYFCASSQDHGQTNTEAFFGQGTRLTVV.

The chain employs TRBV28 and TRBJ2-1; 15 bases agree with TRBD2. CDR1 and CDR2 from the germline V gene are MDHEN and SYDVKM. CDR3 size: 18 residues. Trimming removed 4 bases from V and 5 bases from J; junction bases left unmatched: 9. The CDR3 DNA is TGTGCCAGCAGTTCCTGGACTAGCGGGAGGGCCGGGGACAATGAGCAGTTCTTC. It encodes CASSSWTSGRAGDNEQFF.

CDR3 nucleotide sequence: TGTGCCAGCAGAAGCCCGGGGGGGACGGCTGAAAAACTGTTTTTT. As protein: CASRSPGGTAEKLFF. The chain carries TRBV6-5 and TRBJ1-4; a possible D gene is TRBD1 (5 bases). Trimming shortened V by 6 bases and J by 7 bases, and 18 bases separated the two germline ends. The germline CDR1 and CDR2 sequences are MNHEY and SVGAGI. The CDR3 has 15 amino acids.

The CDR3 protein is CASSFPGGGTQETQYF. The CDR3 bases are TGTGCCAGCAGCTTTCCTGGCGGGGGGACCCAAGAGACCCAGTACTTC. The chain is built from TRBV5-4 and TRBJ2-5; 8 bases fit TRBD2. J was trimmed by 1 base and V by 2 bases; bases with no gene match: 7. Germline V gives CDR1 SGHNT, CDR2 YYREEE (reference sequence). CDR3 size: 16 residues.

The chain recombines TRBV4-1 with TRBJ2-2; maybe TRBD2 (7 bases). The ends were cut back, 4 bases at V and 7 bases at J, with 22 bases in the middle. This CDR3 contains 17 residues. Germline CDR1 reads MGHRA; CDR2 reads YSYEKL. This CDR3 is CASSPAGMGGQNGELFF. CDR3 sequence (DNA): TGCGCCAGCAGCCCTGCAGGGATGGGGGGGCAGAACGGGGAGCTGTTTTTT.

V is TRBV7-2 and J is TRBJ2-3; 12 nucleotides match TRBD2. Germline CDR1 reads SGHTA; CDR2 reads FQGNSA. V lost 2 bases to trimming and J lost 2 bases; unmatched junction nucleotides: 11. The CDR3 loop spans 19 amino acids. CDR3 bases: TGTGCCAGCAGCTTAATAGGTGGGGCTAGCGGGGGGGCCACAGATACGCAGTATTTT. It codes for CASSLIGGASGGATDTQYF.